This T cell receptor beta chain comes out of a study of CD8 T cells in Susac syndrome. TEMRA cells were enriched by FACS, while CD8+ and CD4+ T cells were obtained through a negative isolation that was performed magnetically. An input of about 0.45 to 1 ug of RNA was subjected to reverse transcription using random hexamers. The TCR beta CDR3 was amplified by immunoSEQ multiplex PCR across 54 Vbeta, 13 Jbeta. TCRdb reanalysed the immunoSEQ multiplex PCR reads using MiXCR and keeps one entry per CDR3 protein. The profile shows some 100,000 distinct CDR3 sequences, roughly 92% of them singletons. Sequencing used CD8+ T cells from PBMCs. This TCR was recovered from a human donor in good health.

CDR3 in amino acids: CASSSGVYEQYF. The CDR3 DNA is TGTGCCAGTAGCTCTGGGGTCTACGAGCAGTACTTC. V usage is TRBV19 and J usage is TRBJ2-7; no definite D call. This CDR3 is built from 12 residues. V was pared by 6 bases and J by 3 bases, with 9 bases between. Germline CDR1 LNHDA, CDR2 SQIVND (reference sequence).